The 16 T cell receptor beta chains reported below all come from one sample, sequenced in a study of OX40 agonist ivuxolimab in advanced cancers. This table comes from immunoSEQ multiplex PCR, and its TCRdb copy is limited to in-frame clones, with some not included. Counted here are around 60,000 clones, about 93% occurring once; the ten biggest clones make up about 25%. Specimen: CD4+ or CD8+ T cells sorted from blood, collected in a trial of the OX40 agonist ivuxolimab. The receptors stem from an adult with an advanced solid tumor such as melanoma, head and neck, liver or kidney cancer.

This rearrangement joins TRBV14 to TRBJ2-3; the D gene is possibly TRBD2 (6 bases). Germline V lookup: CDR1 SGHDN, CDR2 FVKESK. The CDR3 has 17 residues. Deletions cut 0 bases from V and 2 bases from J, with 15 bases between. CDR3 protein: CASSQESTAGYTDTQYF. In DNA, the CDR3 is TGTGCCAGCAGCCAAGAATCAACGGCGGGGTACACAGATACGCAGTATTTT.

CDR3 region: CASSPGLAGNTQYF. The CDR3 DNA sequence: TGTGCCAGCAGCCCGGGACTAGCGGGAAATACGCAGTATTTT. The chain employs TRBV13 and TRBJ2-3; 13 bases are a match to TRBD2. Losses at the gene ends were 5 bases for V and 7 bases for J; bases not matched to a gene: 3. This CDR3 spans 14 amino acids. Germline-derived CDR1 and CDR2 are PRHDT and FYEKMQ (reference sequence).

The V call is TRBV27, the J call TRBJ1-2; TRBD1 aligns across 7 bases. CDR3 length: 13 residues. The V and J ends lost 4 bases and 6 bases, in that order; junction bases with no gene match: 5. CDR1 and CDR2 from the germline V gene are MNHEY and SMNVEV (reference sequence). CDR3 in DNA: TGTGCCAGCAGTTCATTACAGGGGAATGGCTACACCTTC. Encoded protein: CASSSLQGNGYTF.

This chain links TRBV7-2 with TRBJ2-1; D not resolved. The CDR3 length is 15 residues. Trimming took off 1 base at V and 6 bases at J, with 13 bases between the two ends. CDR1 is SGHTA and CDR2 is FQGNSA in the germline V gene. The CDR3 region is CASSLEDSSGNEQFF. DNA of the CDR3: TGTGCCAGCAGCTTAGAGGATAGTTCTGGCAATGAGCAGTTCTTC.

The rearrangement joins TRBV19 to TRBJ2-5; either TRBD1 or TRBD2 may supply D (6 bases each). V gave up 1 base and J gave up 5 bases, with 11 bases separating them. The CDR3 sequence is 14 residues long. CDR1 LNHDA and CDR2 SQIVND come from the germline V gene (reference sequence). The CDR3 region has the DNA TGTGCCAGTAGTATAGGGGGGGCGCGGGAGACCCAGTACTTC. As protein: CASSIGGARETQYF.

This chain uses TRBV30 with TRBJ2-1; 9 positions match TRBD2. The J segment lost 6 bases and the V segment lost 3 bases, leaving 12 bases of the junction unmatched. The germline V gene has CDR1 GTSNPN and CDR2 SVGIG (reference sequence). The CDR3 totals 16 residues. The CDR3 nucleotides read TGTGCCTGGAGCGTAACTACTAGCGGGTTCTTCAATGAGCAGTTCTTC. Residues: CAWSVTTSGFFNEQFF.

About this clone itself: At one end the junction does not follow the germline gene, possibly because of a read error. The V and J genes are TRBV7-7 and TRBJ2-2, with D possibly TRBD2 on 5 matching bases. The CDR3 length is 16 residues. Germline V gene data show CDR1 as SSHAT and CDR2 as FNYEAQ (reference sequence). CDR3 sequence (DNA): TGTGCTAGCAGCCAACTAGGAGGAATCCACACCGGGGAGCTGTTTTTT. It encodes CASSQLGGIHTGELFF.

This clone has only one observation. The chain employs TRBV19 and TRBJ2-7; 7 bases map to TRBD1. The ends lost 3 bases at V and 6 bases at J; junction bases unmatched: 8. The CDR3 has 14 amino acids. Per germline, CDR1 LNHDA and CDR2 SQIVND (reference sequence). CDR3 loop: CASSIVTGDTEQYF. The CDR3 DNA is TGTGCCAGTAGTATTGTAACAGGGGATACCGAGCAGTACTTC.

In nucleotides, the CDR3 is TGTGCCAGCAGTGCGGACAGGGGGGGCACTGAAGCTTTCTTT. Amino acids: CASSADRGGTEAFF. The J gene is TRBJ1-1, the V gene TRBV28, with 10 positions matching TRBD1. The germline gives CDR1 MDHEN, CDR2 SYDVKM. This CDR3 contains 14 residues. V shed 5 bases and J 4 bases; nucleotides not matched to a gene: 4.

The rearrangement links TRBV2 to TRBJ1-2; D is undetermined. Germline V gene data show CDR1 as SNHLY and CDR2 as FYNNEI. The CDR3 is 15 amino acids. The V gene lost 0 bases and the J gene lost 5 bases, with 13 bases spanning the gap. DNA of the CDR3: TGTGCCAGCAGTGAAGCGCCGACGATGGGGTATGGCTACACCTTC. Translated: CASSEAPTMGYGYTF.

The table lists this clone with a count of one. The chain uses TRBV12-2 and TRBJ1-1; whether TRBD1, the table's D call, matches the DNA was not checked. TRBV12-2 is a known pseudogene. The CDR3 has 15 amino acids. The CDR3, as DNA: TGTGCAAGTCGCCTGTCGAGATGGCAGGACACTGAAGCTTTCTTT. This sequence encodes CASRLSRWQDTEAFF.

The chain couples TRBV19 to TRBJ2-7, with 7 bases identical to TRBD2. Germline CDR1 LNHDA, CDR2 SQIVND (reference sequence). This CDR3 region has 12 residues. Trimming at V came to 2 bases and at J to 6 bases, leaving 1 base not matched to a gene. The CDR3 nucleotides are TGTGCCAGTAGTATATGGGGGGGCGAGCAGTACTTC. Translation: CASSIWGGEQYF.

V usage is TRBV19 and J usage is TRBJ1-3; D ambiguous. The V end lost 5 bases, the J end lost 0 bases, and 14 bases lay between the germline ends. Germline CDR1 reads LNHDA; CDR2 reads SQIVND (reference sequence). This CDR3 has 16 amino acids. The CDR3 coding sequence is TGTGCCAGTAGTTTCACGGGATACCGCTCTGGAAACACCATATATTTT. Translation: CASSFTGYRSGNTIYF.

The chain uses TRBV9 and TRBJ2-2; 7 bases are shared with TRBD2. Germline loops: CDR1 SGDLS, CDR2 YYNGEE. The CDR3 sequence is 16 residues long. The V segment lost 4 bases and the J segment 4 bases; nucleotides outside the gene matches: 10. The CDR3 DNA reads as TGTGCCAGCAGCCGGAGGGGAGGGGAGTTCACCGGGGAGCTGTTTTTT. This encodes CASSRRGGEFTGELFF.

This chain connects TRBV27 to TRBJ2-2; no definite D call. The CDR3 loop spans 11 amino acids. Germline assignment: CDR1 MNHEY and CDR2 SMNVEV (reference sequence). V was pared by 8 bases and J by 0 bases, with 1 base between. Here the CDR3 DNA reads TGTGCCAGCTCGAACACCGGGGAGCTGTTTTTT. Encoded protein: CASSNTGELFF.

The genes are TRBV19 and TRBJ1-1; the D is unclear. The CDR3 is made up of 15 amino acids. The V and J ends lost 2 bases and 0 bases respectively, with 10 bases between them. Germline V lookup: CDR1 LNHDA, CDR2 SQIVND (reference sequence). For the CDR3, the DNA is TGTGCCAGTAGTATACCCTCAAGGCTGAACACTGAAGCTTTCTTT. Protein product: CASSIPSRLNTEAFF.